This TCR beta chain was found in a study of blood T cells in healthy people across ages. Study findings and constraints: Higher diversity, along with more naive CD4+ cells, distinguished long-lived donors from aged donors.

Healthy Caucasian individuals from Russia aged roughly 6 to 90 served as donors. V was trimmed by 4 bases and J by 2 bases, leaving 19 bases between them. The germline CDR1 and CDR2 sequences are SGHTA and FQGTGA. This CDR3 is built from 17 residues. This clonotype was recorded a few times. Its antigen is not identified. Next came a second PCR, run for about 7 to 12 cycles, which used a sample-barcoded 5' primer along with a J-beta primer mix. A template-switch adaptor that had 12 random nucleotides put a tag on each cDNA molecule. TCRdb used MiXCR to reprocess the 5' RACE reads, holding one entry per CDR3 protein. The sample carries roughly 1,500,000 distinct CDR3 sequences, about 32% recorded once.

The specimen sequenced was blood. The receptor's source is a woman between 25 and 40 years old in good health. The chain combines TRBV7-3 with TRBJ2-3, with D hard to call. CDR3 sequence reads: CASSSYSTGITTDTQYF. The DNA of the CDR3 is TGTGCCAGCAGCTCATACTCTACGGGCATAACCACAGATACGCAGTATTTT.